The 10 T cell receptor beta chains below all came from one sample that was sequenced in a study of T cell repertoires in aging, cancer and after chemotherapy. TRB rearrangements spanning V, D and J were amplified using mixed TRB-A/B primers. TCRdb ran MiXCR on the multiplex PCR reads and lists one entry per CDR3 protein. The sample includes about 13,000 distinct CDR3 sequences, 25% seen only once; the top ten take roughly 52%. Peripheral blood genomic DNA, not sorted cells or RNA, was the template. Material: blood. These TCRs come from a human donor in good health.

Remarks on this clonotype: An end of the junction does not agree with germline; a read error may underlie this. The chain has TRBV5-1 and TRBJ2-2; 8 bases are shared with TRBD1. The CDR3 runs 16 residues. The germline V gene encodes CDR1 SGHRS and CDR2 YFSETQ. The CDR3 reads CASSSGTGRNTGELFF. For the CDR3, the DNA is TGTGCCAGCAGCTCTGGGACAGGTCGGAACACCGGGGAGCTGTTTTTT.

A few counts support this clonotype. The chain recombines TRBV11-1 with TRBJ1-3, with D uncertain. The CDR3 consists of 16 residues. Trimming removed 2 bases at V and 3 bases at J, with 14 bases between. The germline gives CDR1 SGHAT, CDR2 FQDESV (reference sequence). For the CDR3, the DNA is TGTGCCAGCAGCTTACATCTCGCGACTGATGGAAACACCATATATTTT. It encodes CASSLHLATDGNTIYF.

V and J are TRBV25-1 and TRBJ2-1; 7 bases fit TRBD1. The CDR3 is 16 amino acids. Looked up from germline, CDR1 is MGHDK and CDR2 is SYGVNS. Trimming removed 1 base from V and 0 bases from J; junction bases left unmatched: 3. DNA of the CDR3: TGTGCCAGCAGTGAATGGGGACAGAGCTCCTACAATGAGCAGTTCTTC. Residues: CASSEWGQSSYNEQFF.

This clonotype appeared a single time. A read error may explain this, as a much larger clone is one base away. This chain links TRBV29-1 with TRBJ2-1, with D perhaps matching TRBD1 or TRBD2 (5 bases each). Germline V gene sequence: CDR1 SQVTM, CDR2 ANQGSEA. V lost 6 bases, J lost 10 bases, and 19 bases lay in between. This CDR3 contains 13 residues. In nucleotides, the CDR3 is TGCAGCGTCCAAAGGGACGGCTCCTACGAGCAGTTCTTC. As protein: CSVQRDGSYEQFF.

In its sample, this clonotype is medium-sized. CDR3 DNA: TGCAGCGTTTCAGGGGGGAATGAGCAGTTCTTC. This sequence encodes CSVSGGNEQFF. The V call is TRBV29-1, the J call TRBJ2-1; a weak D match, TRBD1 (7 bases). Germline values: CDR1 SQVTM, CDR2 ANQGSEA. The CDR3 has 11 amino acids. V was shortened by 5 bases and J by 7 bases, with 9 bases between the two germline ends.

The chain employs TRBV4-3 and TRBJ1-5, with TRBD1 matching over 7 bases. CDR3 length: 16 residues. Germline V gene data show CDR1 as LGHNA and CDR2 as YSLEER. With 2 bases clipped from V and 5 bases from J, the junction kept 9 bases outside the gene matches. The CDR3 DNA follows: TGCGCCAGCAGCCAAACACAGGGGAATGGTCATCAGCCCCAGCATTTT. Protein: CASSQTQGNGHQPQHF.

Details on this clonotype: One junction end disagrees with the germline gene, perhaps due to a read error. The chain has TRBV7-9 and TRBJ2-7; the D is unclear. The CDR3 loop spans 11 amino acids. Germline V gene lookup returns CDR1 SEHNR and CDR2 FQNEAQ (reference sequence). CDR3 sequence: CATSLENGQYF. The CDR3 DNA reads TGTGCCACCAGCTTAGAGAACGGGCAGTACTTC.

This clonotype has only a few counts. The rearrangement joins TRBV12-3 or TRBV12-4 to TRBJ1-1; D remains ambiguous. The CDR3 has 13 amino acids. V dropped 7 bases and J dropped 2 bases, with 11 bases sitting between them. CDR3 bases: TGTGCCAGCACCGGACGGACCAACACTGAAGCTTTCTTT. It yields the protein CASTGRTNTEAFF.

The chain combines TRBV7-2 with TRBJ2-3, with 9 bases matching TRBD2. Germline CDR1 SGHTA, CDR2 FQGNSA. J gave up 1 base and V 2 bases, and 16 bases lay outside the gene matches. The CDR3 covers 20 residues. The CDR3 loop reads CASSLRARGGPRFGTDTQYF. CDR3 DNA: TGTGCCAGCAGCTTACGGGCGCGGGGGGGCCCCAGGTTTGGCACAGATACGCAGTATTTT.

This chain connects TRBV2 to TRBJ2-7; 9 bases line up with TRBD2. The CDR3 is 15 amino acids. Germline CDR1 is SNHLY and CDR2 is FYNNEI. The J segment lost 4 bases and the V segment lost 2 bases, leaving 6 bases of the junction unmatched. CDR3 amino acids: CASSERRGGRYEQYF. CDR3 DNA: TGTGCCAGCAGTGAAAGGCGGGGGGGCCGATACGAGCAGTACTTC.